The rows below give T cell receptor beta chains drawn from one sample of a study of blood T cells in healthy people across ages. TCRdb used MiXCR to reprocess the 5' RACE reads, holding one entry per CDR3 protein. The repertoire has roughly 1,800,000 distinct CDR3 sequences, around 48% of them found once; the top ten carry approximately 2.1%. Specimen: blood. These receptors all come from a middle-aged woman in good health. Both conserved end residues are part of each CDR3. The D gene is left open where the match is weak. Size tells how often a clone was seen (once, few, many) or the class of an expanded clone, and some rows leave it out.

>NA|few|TRBV7-2|TRBJ2-3
CASSTGGVGTQYF
TGTGCCAGCAGCACGGGGGGCGTTGGTACGCAGTATTTT
>TRBD1|NA|TRBV7-9|TRBJ2-2
CASRDQMDRAIGELFF
TGTGCCAGCAGAGACCAAATGGACAGGGCAATCGGGGAGCTGTTTTTT
>NA|NA|TRBV7-6|TRBJ1-1
CASSLPGGGMNTEAFF
TGTGCCAGCAGCTTACCAGGTGGAGGCATGAACACTGAAGCTTTCTTT
>NA|few|TRBV7-6|TRBJ1-5
CASSLGGASYQPQHF
TGTGCCAGCAGCTTAGGAGGGGCTTCGTATCAGCCCCAGCATTTT
>NA|few|TRBV28|TRBJ2-7
CASSLRGASRYEQYF
TGTGCCAGCAGTTTACGGGGGGCCTCTCGCTACGAGCAGTACTTC
>TRBD1|few|TRBV13|TRBJ2-7
CASSDRGRSYEQYF
TGTGCCAGCAGCGACAGGGGGCGAAGCTACGAGCAGTACTTC
>TRBD1|NA|TRBV24-1|TRBJ2-4
CATSDPGTGESGQYF
TGTGCCACCAGTGATCCCGGGACAGGTGAATCGGGGCAGTACTTC
>TRBD1|NA|TRBV6-4|TRBJ1-1
CASSDRRTGSTEAFF
TGTGCCAGCAGTGATCGACGGACAGGGTCCACTGAAGCTTTCTTT
>TRBD1|NA|TRBV27|TRBJ1-2
CASSLSVGGQNYGYTF
TGTGCCAGCAGTTTATCGGTGGGGGGACAGAACTATGGCTACACCTTC
>NA|NA|TRBV4-3|TRBJ2-7
CASSQIGQGTSYEQYF
TGCGCCAGCAGCCAGATTGGGCAGGGGACATCCTACGAGCAGTACTTC
>NA|NA|TRBV7-9|TRBJ2-3
CASSLSPRQGKSPDTQYF
TGTGCCAGCAGCTTATCGCCCAGGCAGGGGAAGAGTCCAGATACGCAGTATTTT
>TRBD2|NA|TRBV3-1|TRBJ2-3
CASSRVAGSTDTQYF
TGTGCCAGCAGTCGGGTAGCGGGGAGCACAGATACGCAGTATTTT
>TRBD2|NA|TRBV4-1|TRBJ2-1
CASSQVGGGDDEQFF
TGCGCCAGCAGCCAAGTCGGGGGGGGAGATGATGAGCAGTTCTTC
>NA|few|TRBV7-9|TRBJ2-1
CASSLAPLDSHYNEQFF
TGTGCCAGCAGCTTAGCGCCTCTTGACAGTCACTACAATGAGCAGTTCTTC
>NA|few|TRBV20-1|TRBJ1-2
CSVPVSAGAGYTF
TGCAGTGTGCCCGTAAGCGCAGGGGCTGGCTACACCTTC